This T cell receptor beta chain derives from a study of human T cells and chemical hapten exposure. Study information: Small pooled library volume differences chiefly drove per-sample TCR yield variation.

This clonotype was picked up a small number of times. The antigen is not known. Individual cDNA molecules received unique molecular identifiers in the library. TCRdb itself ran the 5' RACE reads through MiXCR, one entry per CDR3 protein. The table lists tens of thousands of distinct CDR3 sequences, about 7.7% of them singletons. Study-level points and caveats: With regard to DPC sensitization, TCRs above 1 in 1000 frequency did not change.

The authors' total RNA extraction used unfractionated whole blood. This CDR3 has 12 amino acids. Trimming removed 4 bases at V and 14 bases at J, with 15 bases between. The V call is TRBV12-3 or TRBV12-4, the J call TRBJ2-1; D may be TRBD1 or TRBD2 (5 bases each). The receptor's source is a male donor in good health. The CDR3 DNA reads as TGTGCCAGCAGTTCTGGGACCCCGGTGAAGTTCTTC. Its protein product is CASSSGTPVKFF.